This TCR beta chain was captured by sequencing in a study of T cell repertoires in cytomegalovirus infection. Study summary: The public TCR beta signatures pointed to both CMV infection and matching HLA type. Findings and caveats of the study: There were HLA-C-restricted CMV-specific TCR beta clonotypes dominating the ex vivo response. Identification of carriers of CMV plus the relevant HLA was performed using cumulative public TCR beta family frequency.

This clonotype has ten or more counts. Its cognate antigen is unknown. Trimming removed 5 bases at V and 2 bases at J, with 13 bases between. This CDR3 is 15 amino acids long. The germline V gene has CDR1 SGHVS and CDR2 FNYEAQ. TCRdb independently ran MiXCR on the reads; one entry per CDR3 protein. The sample lists approximately 260,000 distinct CDR3 sequences, 17% occurring once. The sequencing input was CD8+ T cells from PBMCs. The clonotype comes from a human donor in good health (CMV status not recorded). Some clones in this sample may be carry-over from other donors' samples. This sequence joins TRBV7-6 and TRBJ2-1; D possibly uses TRBD1 or TRBD2 (5 bases each). The DNA for the CDR3 is TGTGCCAGCAGCCTTGGAGAGGGGACCTACAATGAGCAGTTCTTC. This translates into CASSLGEGTYNEQFF.